The next 27 T cell receptor beta chains were all read from a single sample in a study of early T cells in non-severe SARS-CoV-2 infection. TCRdb called the 5' RACE reads again in MiXCR, with one record for every CDR3 protein. The sample lists roughly 92,000 distinct CDR3 sequences, approximately 12% seen once, with nearly 4.5% in the top ten. The material was whole blood, obtained at baseline. The receptor source for this set is an adult who was a healthcare worker with PCR-confirmed SARS-CoV-2 infection or an uninfected control (not recorded which).

The chain couples TRBV19 to TRBJ2-3, with 8 bases lining up with TRBD2. V dropped 9 bases and J dropped 7; count of bases not matched to a gene: 18. This CDR3 spans 16 amino acids. Germline V lookup: CDR1 LNHDA, CDR2 SQIVND (reference sequence). The CDR3 DNA follows: TGTGCCAGCCGCAACCTGGGGAGCGGGAGTACGAATACGCAGTATTTT. Translating gives CASRNLGSGSTNTQYF. The full variable domain, with the rest looked up from reference TRBV19 and TRBJ2-3, is DGGITQSPKYLFRKEGQNVTLSCEQNLNHDAMYWYRQDPGQGLRLIYYSQIVNDFQKGDIAEGYSVSREKKESFPLTVTSAQKNPTAFYLCASRNLGSGSTNTQYFGPGTRLTVL.

This clonotype was seen a handful of times. The chain is built from TRBV12-3 or TRBV12-4 and TRBJ1-2, with D possibly being TRBD1 (5 bases). This CDR3 spans 12 amino acids. The V end was cut by 6 bases, the J end by 8 bases, with 13 bases between. CDR3: CASRVGTLGYTF. CDR3 nucleotide sequence: TGTGCCAGCAGAGTAGGGACTTTAGGCTACACCTTC.

The chain employs TRBV15 and TRBJ2-1; D gene unclear. Per the germline V gene, CDR1 is LNHNV and CDR2 is YYDKDF (reference sequence). The V and J ends lost 8 bases and 1 base respectively, with 12 bases between them. This CDR3 spans 14 amino acids. CDR3 region: CATRPVLSYNEQFF. In nucleotides, the CDR3 is TGTGCCACCCGGCCGGTATTGTCCTACAATGAGCAGTTCTTC.

In this sample, this clonotype turned up a few times. This CDR3 is CASSLTSGTLLEQYF. The CDR3, as DNA: TGTGCCAGCAGCTTGACTTCAGGGACCCTCCTGGAGCAGTACTTC. The V call is TRBV7-9, the J call TRBJ2-7; D may be TRBD1 or TRBD2 (5 bases each). Germline V gene lookup returns CDR1 SEHNR and CDR2 FQNEAQ (reference sequence). The CDR3 has 15 residues. The V gene lost 3 bases and the J gene lost 7 bases, with 19 bases spanning the gap.

This clonotype was seen ten or more times. The chain combines TRBV19 with TRBJ2-2; 8 positions match TRBD1. The CDR3 totals 15 residues. Germline values: CDR1 LNHDA, CDR2 SQIVND (reference sequence). V gave up 4 bases and J gave up 3 bases; unmatched junction bases: 4. CDR3: CASSTGQGHTGELFF. CDR3 nucleotide sequence: TGTGCCAGTAGTACCGGACAGGGCCACACCGGGGAGCTGTTTTTT. Filled out from reference TRBV19 and TRBJ2-2, the complete variable domain reads DGGITQSPKYLFRKEGQNVTLSCEQNLNHDAMYWYRQDPGQGLRLIYYSQIVNDFQKGDIAEGYSVSREKKESFPLTVTSAQKNPTAFYLCASSTGQGHTGELFFGEGSRLTVL.

The sample holds a few counts of this clonotype. The chain links TRBV7-2 to TRBJ2-3; no reliable D call. Per germline, CDR1 SGHTA and CDR2 FQGNSA. The CDR3 sequence is 15 residues long. Deletions cut 2 bases from V and 0 bases from J, with 9 bases between. CDR3 sequence reads: CASSLIGPSTDTQYF. The CDR3 bases are TGTGCCAGCAGCTTAATCGGCCCTAGCACAGATACGCAGTATTTT.

This clonotype was recorded many times. The chain employs TRBV11-2 and TRBJ2-7; no reliable D call. Trimming took off 5 bases at V and 5 bases at J, with 16 bases between the two ends. CDR1 is SGHAT, CDR2 FQNNGV, per germline. The CDR3 extends over 14 amino acids. CDR3 DNA: TGTGCCAGCAGCGGCCGGGCCCTAACGAACGAGCAGTACTTC. Translation: CASSGRALTNEQYF. Full variable domain (missing parts from reference TRBV11-2 and TRBJ2-7): EAGVAQSPRYKIIEKRQSVAFWCNPISGHATLYWYQQILGQGPKLLIQFQNNGVVDDSQLPKDRFSAERLKGVDSTLKIQPAKLEDSAVYLCASSGRALTNEQYFGPGTRLTVT.

This chain links TRBV2 with TRBJ1-1; D gene ambiguous. The germline V gene has CDR1 SNHLY and CDR2 FYNNEI. V lost 0 bases and J lost 10, with 21 bases in between. The CDR3 has 16 amino acids. DNA for the CDR3: TGTGCCAGCAGTGAAGCGCGGGGTGTCAGTATAAGTCGAGCTTTCTTT. It translates to CASSEARGVSISRAFF.

This clonotype showed up just a few times. The chain couples TRBV5-4 to TRBJ1-6; 9 nucleotides agree with TRBD1. The CDR3 is 15 residues long. J was trimmed by 7 bases and V by 5 bases; bases with no gene match: 7. Germline assignment: CDR1 SGHNT and CDR2 YYREEE (reference sequence). CDR3 sequence: CASSNEQGANSPLHF. In DNA form, the CDR3 reads TGTGCCAGCAGTAACGAACAGGGGGCCAATTCACCCCTCCACTTT.

The chain combines TRBV7-9 with TRBJ2-7, with 7 bases matching TRBD2. The V segment lost 1 base and the J segment 5 bases; nucleotides outside the gene matches: 11. The CDR3 has 16 amino acids. CDR1 and CDR2 from the germline V gene are SEHNR and FQNEAQ (reference sequence). The chain's CDR3 is CASSLGAGPRWDEQYF. CDR3 nucleotides: TGTGCCAGCAGCTTAGGAGCGGGGCCTCGTTGGGACGAGCAGTACTTC.

The V call is TRBV20-1, the J call TRBJ2-7; the match to TRBD2 covers 10 bases. The CDR3 is made up of 16 amino acids. Germline assignment: CDR1 DFQATT and CDR2 SNEGSKA (reference sequence). J gave up 3 bases and V 1 base, and 9 bases lay outside the gene matches. This CDR3 is CSARGAGLAVSYEQYF. The CDR3 DNA reads TGCAGTGCTAGAGGGGCCGGACTAGCGGTTAGCTACGAGCAGTACTTC.

J is TRBJ2-1 and V is TRBV5-1, with 9 positions matching TRBD1. Losses at the gene ends were 4 bases for V and 0 bases for J; bases not matched to a gene: 5. The CDR3 runs 16 residues. The germline gives CDR1 SGHRS, CDR2 YFSETQ. The CDR3: CASSRTGDFSYNEQFF. For the CDR3, the DNA is TGCGCCAGCAGCAGGACAGGGGATTTCTCCTACAATGAGCAGTTCTTC.

This clonotype has more than one count but fewer than ten. This chain joins TRBV6-6 and TRBJ2-3; 12 bases align to TRBD2. This CDR3 has 17 amino acids. V lost 6 bases to trimming and J lost 3 bases; unmatched junction nucleotides: 10. Germline lookup yields CDR1 MNHNY and CDR2 SVGAGI (reference sequence). The CDR3 nucleotides are TGTGCCAGCAGCCGCCTGACTAGCGGGAGCCCAACAGATACGCAGTATTTT. This encodes CASSRLTSGSPTDTQYF.

The J gene is TRBJ2-7, the V gene TRBV7-9; D unresolved. Germline V gene sequence: CDR1 SEHNR, CDR2 FQNEAQ (reference sequence). V gave up 2 bases and J gave up 4 bases, with 12 bases separating them. This CDR3 has 14 residues. The CDR3 bases are TGTGCCAGCAGCTTAAGGATCCCTCTGTACGAGCAGTACTTC. Translated: CASSLRIPLYEQYF.

This clonotype was observed many times. CDR3 sequence reads: CASSPRDRGADTQYF. CDR3 bases: TGTGCCAGCAGCCCACGGGACAGGGGAGCGGATACGCAGTATTTT. This rearrangement joins TRBV3-1 to TRBJ2-3; 10 bases map to TRBD1. CDR1 LGHDT and CDR2 YNNKEL come from the germline V gene (reference sequence). V shed 4 bases, J shed 6 bases, and the junction held 7 bases outside the gene matches. This CDR3 is built from 15 residues.

This chain uses TRBV9 with TRBJ2-3; 9 nucleotides align to TRBD2. Per the germline V gene, CDR1 is SGDLS and CDR2 is YYNGEE. The J segment lost 4 bases and the V segment lost 4 bases, leaving 10 bases of the junction unmatched. The CDR3 spans 16 residues. The chain's CDR3 is CASSPAGGRASDTQYF. Here the CDR3 DNA reads TGTGCCAGCAGCCCGGCGGGGGGGAGAGCGTCAGATACGCAGTATTTT.

This clonotype occurred a few times. The CDR3 region is CASSPGLAGTYEQYF. The DNA for the CDR3 is TGTGCCAGCTCACCGGGGTTAGCGGGAACCTACGAGCAGTACTTC. The chain couples TRBV18 to TRBJ2-7; 8 positions agree with TRBD2. The length of the CDR3 is 15 residues. Trimming cost V 3 bases and J 2 bases; bases outside gene matches: 6. The germline V gene encodes CDR1 KGHSH and CDR2 LQKENI.

The chain has TRBV2 and TRBJ2-1; 14 bases match TRBD2. The germline V gene has CDR1 SNHLY and CDR2 FYNNEI. CDR3 size: 20 residues. V gave up 6 bases and J gave up 0 bases; unmatched junction bases: 13. This CDR3 is CASRMGAGTSGGRSYNEQFF. The CDR3, as DNA: TGTGCCAGCAGGATGGGAGCCGGGACTAGCGGGGGCCGCTCCTACAATGAGCAGTTCTTC. Filled out from reference TRBV2 and TRBJ2-1, the complete variable domain reads EPEVTQTPSHQVTQMGQEVILRCVPISNHLYFYWYRQILGQKVEFLVSFYNNEISEKSEIFDDQFSVERPDGSNFTLKIRSTKLEDSAMYFCASRMGAGTSGGRSYNEQFFGPGTRLTVL.

The sample holds a few counts of this clonotype. J is TRBJ1-1 and V is TRBV5-1; D is ambiguous. CDR3 length: 13 residues. V dropped 4 bases and J dropped 1 base, with 8 bases sitting between them. The germline gives CDR1 SGHRS, CDR2 YFSETQ. This CDR3 reads CASSPAQNTEAFF. CDR3 bases: TGCGCCAGCAGCCCCGCGCAGAACACTGAAGCTTTCTTT.

This clonotype was seen ten or more times. The chain joins TRBV20-1 to TRBJ1-5; TRBD1 agrees at 9 bases. The J segment lost 10 bases and the V segment lost 3 bases, leaving 1 base of the junction unmatched. The CDR3 is 11 residues long. In germline, CDR1 is DFQATT, CDR2 SNEGSKA (reference sequence). CDR3 sequence: CSASTGGPQHF. The CDR3 nucleotides read TGCAGTGCTAGTACAGGGGGCCCCCAGCATTTT.

The rearrangement links TRBV12-3 or TRBV12-4 to TRBJ2-3; D not resolved. The CDR3 length is 11 residues. V was cut by 2 bases and J by 6 bases, with 3 bases left in between. CDR3 loop: CASSLRDTQYF. In nucleotides, the CDR3 is TGTGCCAGCAGTTTAAGGGATACGCAGTATTTT.

This clonotype has just a few counts. This rearrangement joins TRBV18 to TRBJ2-3; 7 bases line up with TRBD2. Germline CDR1 is KGHSH and CDR2 is LQKENI. The V gene end was trimmed by 6 bases and the J gene end by 4 bases; junction bases not matched to a gene: 13. This CDR3 comprises 16 residues. Here the CDR3 reads CASSPPGLTFPDTQYF. The CDR3 DNA sequence: TGTGCCAGCTCCCCGCCGGGACTAACCTTCCCAGATACGCAGTATTTT.

This clonotype appeared a few times. The DNA for the CDR3 is TGCAGTGCTAGCCAGACAGGGGAGCAGCCCCAGCATTTT. Translation: CSASQTGEQPQHF. The V call is TRBV20-1, the J call TRBJ1-5; 8 bases are a match to TRBD1. The V gene end was trimmed by 3 bases and the J gene end by 7 bases; junction bases not matched to a gene: 5. This CDR3 spans 13 amino acids. Germline V gene data show CDR1 as DFQATT and CDR2 as SNEGSKA (reference sequence).

This clonotype was detected ten times or more. This chain uses TRBV18 with TRBJ1-3, with TRBD1 as a possible D gene (6 bases). The length of the CDR3 is 15 residues. Germline CDR1 reads KGHSH; CDR2 reads LQKENI. V lost 0 bases, J lost 4 bases, and 10 bases lay in between. Written as DNA, the CDR3 is TGTGCCAGCTCACCACCGTCTCAGGGGGGAAACACCATATATTTT. Translated: CASSPPSQGGNTIYF.

The genes are TRBV29-1 and TRBJ2-7, with 10 bases aligning to TRBD1. The V gene end was trimmed by 8 bases and the J gene end by 5 bases; junction bases not matched to a gene: 6. The CDR3 is 12 amino acids. The V gene's germline CDR1 is SQVTM and CDR2 ANQGSEA. In nucleotides, the CDR3 is TGCAGCACACGACAGGGGGCCCACGAGCAGTACTTC. Protein sequence: CSTRQGAHEQYF.

This rearrangement joins TRBV7-9 to TRBJ2-3; D may correspond to TRBD1 or TRBD2 (6 bases each). The V and J ends lost 4 bases and 6 bases respectively, with 23 bases between them. Germline CDR1 is SEHNR and CDR2 is FQNEAQ (reference sequence). This CDR3 spans 17 amino acids. CDR3 sequence: CASSSGGLATLVDTQYF. Written as DNA, the CDR3 is TGTGCCAGCAGCTCTGGGGGCCTAGCGACCCTAGTGGATACGCAGTATTTT.

The chain joins TRBV28 to TRBJ2-5; D ambiguous. This CDR3 is built from 15 residues. V lost 5 bases to trimming and J lost 0 bases, with 13 bases between them. Germline V gene lookup returns CDR1 MDHEN and CDR2 SYDVKM. The CDR3 DNA is TGTGCCAGCAGTCTCCGACGGGTATACCAAGAGACCCAGTACTTC. It translates to CASSLRRVYQETQYF.